This T cell receptor (beta chain) was captured by sequencing in a study of T cells in Graves' hyperthyroidism and ophthalmopathy. Overall study context: Prior to any treatment, at the point of initial diagnosis, peripheral blood was collected.

Per germline, CDR1 SEHNR and CDR2 FQNEAQ (reference sequence). V gave up 5 bases and J gave up 3 bases, with 17 bases separating them. The length of the CDR3 is 16 residues. The TCR beta CDR3 regions underwent amplification using RNA transcripts as the source. The HTBI primer set was used in a first-round RT-PCR of the TCR CDR3. One entry per CDR3 protein results from TCRdb running MiXCR on the multiplex PCR reads. The sample gives over 200,000 distinct CDR3 sequences, over 15% of which show up once; around 50% is in the top ten. If no ophthalmopathy progression occurred within 18 months, Graves' hyperthyroidism was stable. This clonotype was detected many times. Its antigen remains unidentified. Study-wide results and limits: Most thyroid clonotypes expanded above 0.001 were also detected in blood.

The chain couples TRBV7-9 to TRBJ2-1; possible D gene TRBD1, 6 bases. The clonotype was recovered from a man in his fifties with Graves' hyperthyroidism. What was sequenced was blood. The CDR3 DNA follows: TGTGCCAGCAGCCGCGCCAGGGGAGATTTCTACAATGAGCAGTTCTTC. This codes for CASSRARGDFYNEQFF.